Presented here are 27 T cell receptor beta chains from one specimen sequenced in a study of cytomegalovirus exposure and HLA in healthy donors. Amplification used 60 Vbeta primers and 13 Jbeta primers. Profiling relied on immunoSEQ multiplex PCR, and the TCRdb table lists in-frame clones only, not all of them. Among under 200,000 clones, 80% were seen once, and the ten largest hold about 1.3%. The sequenced material came from PBMCs. All receptors derive from a woman aged 45-65 years in good health and CMV-seronegative.

The rearrangement uses TRBV7-2 and TRBJ1-1; TRBD1 matches at 12 bases. V lost 4 bases to trimming and J lost 3 bases; unmatched junction nucleotides: 6. Looked up from germline, CDR1 is SGHTA and CDR2 is FQGNSA. The CDR3 has 16 residues. DNA of the CDR3: TGTGCCAGCAGCTCCGGGACAGGGGGCGCTTACACTGAAGCTTTCTTT. It is translated as CASSSGTGGAYTEAFF.

On this clone itself: The sample has other DNA sequences that encode this CDR3 too. The chain couples TRBV5-1 to TRBJ1-1, with 8 nucleotides matching TRBD1. The V segment lost 1 base and the J segment 1 base; nucleotides outside the gene matches: 0. The germline gives CDR1 SGHRS, CDR2 YFSETQ. This CDR3 contains 14 residues. This CDR3 is CASSLTGGNTEAFF. In DNA form, the CDR3 reads TGCGCCAGCAGCTTGACAGGGGGGAACACTGAAGCTTTCTTT.

The chain couples TRBV14 to TRBJ1-1; TRBD1 might be the D (5 bases). Germline CDR1 reads SGHDN; CDR2 reads FVKESK. V dropped 1 base and J dropped 6 bases, with 15 bases sitting between them. The CDR3 is made up of 15 amino acids. The CDR3 reads CASSQAGIGRAEAFF. CDR3 in DNA: TGTGCCAGCAGCCAAGCAGGGATCGGTAGGGCTGAAGCTTTCTTT.

The chain uses TRBV28 and TRBJ2-5, with D possibly being TRBD1 (5 bases). This CDR3 comprises 15 residues. Trimming pared 4 bases from V and 4 bases from J, leaving 16 bases between. Germline CDR1 and CDR2: MDHEN and SYDVKM. The CDR3 protein is CASSSKWQGRETQYF. DNA for the CDR3: TGTGCCAGCAGTTCAAAGTGGCAGGGAAGAGAGACCCAGTACTTC.

The chain joins TRBV19 to TRBJ2-7; 10 bases line up with TRBD1. With 4 bases clipped from V and 2 bases from J, the junction kept 2 bases outside the gene matches. The germline CDR1 and CDR2 sequences are LNHDA and SQIVND (reference sequence). The CDR3 contains 14 residues. CDR3 residues: CASSNGQGAYEQYF. CDR3 coding DNA: TGTGCCAGTAGTAACGGACAGGGGGCCTACGAGCAGTACTTC.

The chain combines TRBV14 with TRBJ1-2, with 9 bases lining up with TRBD1. Germline assignment: CDR1 SGHDN and CDR2 FVKESK. The trim removed 0 bases at V and 5 bases at J, leaving 4 bases unmatched. The CDR3 has 15 amino acids. This CDR3 reads CASSQDLGQGYGYTF. CDR3 nucleotide sequence: TGTGCCAGCAGCCAAGATCTCGGACAGGGGTATGGCTACACCTTC.

This clone was detected only a few times. The chain couples TRBV21-1 to TRBJ2-4; TRBD1, the table's D call, was not compared with the DNA. TRBV21-1 is a known pseudogene. The CDR3 loop spans 14 amino acids. The CDR3 spells CASSLWGRKNIQYF. In nucleotides, the CDR3 is TGTGCCAGCAGCCTTTGGGGCCGTAAGAACATTCAGTACTTC.

This clone was seen more than once but under ten times. This sequence joins TRBV5-1 and TRBJ1-6; 9 bases are shared with TRBD1. The CDR3 runs 17 residues. V was clipped by 4 bases and J by 8 bases; unmatched bases: 13. The germline CDR1 and CDR2 sequences are SGHRS and YFSETQ. For the CDR3, the DNA is TGCGCCAGCAGCAAATGGCTAAGACAGGGGGGTGATTCACCCCTCCACTTT. Translation gives CASSKWLRQGGDSPLHF.

The chain combines TRBV27 with TRBJ2-6, with D perhaps TRBD1 (6 bases). The CDR3 is 16 amino acids. Germline CDR1 reads MNHEY; CDR2 reads SMNVEV (reference sequence). V was pared by 7 bases and J by 0 bases, with 13 bases between. For the CDR3, the DNA is TGTGCCAGCAAAAGAACAGGGAACTCTGGGGCCAACGTCCTGACTTTC. Translation: CASKRTGNSGANVLTF.

This clone was seen only a few times. This chain uses TRBV7-8 with TRBJ1-6, with 7 nucleotides matching TRBD1. Unmatched junction bases numbered 8, after V lost 5 bases and J lost 7 bases. The CDR3 extends over 15 amino acids. CDR1 and CDR2 from the germline V gene are SGHVS and FQNEAQ. Here the CDR3 DNA reads TGTGCCAGCAGCCCTCGACAGGGTCGGAATTCACCCCTCCACTTT. Its protein is CASSPRQGRNSPLHF.

The chain combines TRBV7-2 with TRBJ2-1; TRBD2 matches at 12 bases. CDR1 and CDR2 from the germline V gene are SGHTA and FQGNSA. The junction had 3 bases not matched to a gene; V was cut back by 5 bases and J by 1 base. The CDR3 is 16 residues long. The CDR3 DNA reads TGTGCCAGCAGCCTGACTAGCGGGGGTTCCTACAATGAGCAGTTCTTC. This encodes CASSLTSGGSYNEQFF.

This chain links TRBV6-5 with TRBJ1-2; no reliable D call. This CDR3 comprises 14 residues. Germline V CDR1 and CDR2: MNHEY, SVGAGI. Trimming stripped 0 bases from V and 4 bases from J, with 9 bases between. CDR3 protein: CASSYSSRTYGYTF. The CDR3 region has the DNA TGTGCCAGCAGTTACTCGAGTCGCACCTATGGCTACACCTTC.

The gene calls are TRBV7-9 and TRBJ2-7, with D perhaps matching TRBD2 (6 bases). Trimming shortened V by 2 bases and J by 0 bases, and 8 bases separated the two germline ends. The germline V gene encodes CDR1 SEHNR and CDR2 FQNEAQ (reference sequence). CDR3 length equals 14 residues. The CDR3 DNA sequence: TGTGCCAGCAGCTTACCCGGGAGCTCCTACGAGCAGTACTTC. Encoded protein: CASSLPGSSYEQYF.

This sequence joins TRBV28 and TRBJ1-1; TRBD1 aligns across 7 bases. Germline V CDR1 and CDR2: MDHEN, SYDVKM. J gave up 0 bases and V 4 bases, and 5 bases lay outside the gene matches. CDR3 length equals 15 residues. CDR3 protein: CASSSGQTLNTEAFF. DNA of the CDR3: TGTGCCAGCAGTTCGGGACAGACCCTGAACACTGAAGCTTTCTTT.

The chain links TRBV15 to TRBJ2-5, with a possible D match to TRBD2 (5 bases). The V and J ends lost 2 bases and 1 base respectively, with 8 bases between them. Germline lookup yields CDR1 LNHNV and CDR2 YYDKDF (reference sequence). The CDR3 has 14 residues. CDR3 DNA: TGTGCCACCAGCAGATTACTAGGCCAAGAGACCCAGTACTTC. Its protein is CATSRLLGQETQYF.

The CDR3 reads CASSQGPGGYEQYF. CDR3 in DNA: TGCGCCAGCAGCCAAGGGCCGGGGGGCTACGAGCAGTACTTC. The gene calls are TRBV4-1 and TRBJ2-7; TRBD2 aligns across 7 bases. V dropped 1 base and J dropped 3; count of bases not matched to a gene: 3. The germline gives CDR1 MGHRA, CDR2 YSYEKL. The CDR3 extends over 14 amino acids.

V and J are TRBV28 and TRBJ1-2; unclear D gene. Germline-derived CDR1 and CDR2 are MDHEN and SYDVKM. V shed 2 bases and J shed 4 bases, with 14 bases lying between them. CDR3 length: 15 amino acids. CDR3 DNA: TGTGCCAGCAGTTTAAGCTCTCGGTCAGGCTATGGCTACACCTTC. Its translation: CASSLSSRSGYGYTF.

The chain recombines TRBV6-5 with TRBJ2-7; possibly TRBD1 for D (5 bases). The germline gives CDR1 MNHEY, CDR2 SVGAGI. The CDR3 runs 13 residues. V was cut by 5 bases and J by 4 bases, with 12 bases left in between. The CDR3 here is CASSRGRHYEQYF. In DNA, the CDR3 is TGTGCCAGCAGTAGGGGCAGACATTACGAGCAGTACTTC.

J is TRBJ1-4 and V is TRBV6-5; D remains ambiguous. Looked up from germline, CDR1 is MNHEY and CDR2 is SVGAGI. The CDR3 has 12 residues. V lost 6 bases and J 7 bases, leaving 9 bases between the germline ends. The CDR3 loop reads CASRDFGEKLFF. CDR3 coding DNA: TGTGCCAGCAGGGACTTCGGTGAAAAACTGTTTTTT.

The chain employs TRBV2 and TRBJ2-5; TRBD2 might be the D (5 bases). Trimming removed 1 base at V and 5 bases at J, with 11 bases between. The CDR3 spans 14 residues. Germline V CDR1 and CDR2: SNHLY, FYNNEI. CDR3 in amino acids: CASSEGRDGETQYF. The DNA for the CDR3 is TGTGCCAGCAGTGAAGGTCGGGATGGGGAGACCCAGTACTTC.

The gene calls are TRBV27 and TRBJ1-6, with 7 bases lining up with TRBD1. CDR3 length equals 14 residues. Trimming removed 6 bases from V and 6 bases from J; junction bases left unmatched: 5. The germline gives CDR1 MNHEY, CDR2 SMNVEV (reference sequence). The CDR3 nucleotides read TGTGCCAGCAGCTTAGACAGGGCTAATTCACCCCTCCACTTT. Residues: CASSLDRANSPLHF.

The chain joins TRBV7-2 to TRBJ2-5, with 7 bases fitting TRBD2. Trimming removed 2 bases from V and 4 bases from J; junction bases left unmatched: 4. The germline CDR1 and CDR2 sequences are SGHTA and FQGNSA. The CDR3 spans 14 residues. The CDR3 spells CASSLRLASETQYF. CDR3 nucleotide sequence: TGTGCCAGCAGCTTAAGACTAGCATCAGAGACCCAGTACTTC.

The rearrangement uses TRBV7-8 and TRBJ2-1; 8 bases fit TRBD2. Germline CDR1 and CDR2: SGHVS and FQNEAQ. There are 17 residues in the CDR3. Losses at the gene ends were 4 bases for V and 7 bases for J; bases not matched to a gene: 15. CDR3 region: CASSSPAGELQNNEQFF. The CDR3 nucleotides read TGTGCCAGCAGCTCCCCAGCGGGGGAATTGCAGAATAATGAGCAGTTCTTC.

The rearrangement uses TRBV5-1 and TRBJ2-5; 9 nucleotides align to TRBD1. This CDR3 contains 16 residues. Looked up from germline, CDR1 is SGHRS and CDR2 is YFSETQ. The trim removed 0 bases at V and 5 bases at J, leaving 8 bases unmatched. CDR3 protein: CASSLAWTGVTETQYF. Here the CDR3 DNA reads TGCGCCAGCAGCTTGGCCTGGACAGGGGTTACGGAGACCCAGTACTTC.

This clone turned up a few times. The V call is TRBV21-1, the J call TRBJ2-4; the table's D call, TRBD1, was not checked against the DNA. TRBV21-1 is a recognized pseudogene. The CDR3 has 19 residues. The CDR3 loop is CASSKGPGGVKGTKNIQYF. The CDR3 DNA sequence: TGTGCCAGCAGCAAAGGGCCAGGGGGCGTGAAGGGGACCAAAAACATTCAGTACTTC.

This clone has just a few counts. The chain links TRBV11-1 to TRBJ2-3; TRBD2 aligns across 13 bases. Trimming removed 5 bases from V and 6 bases from J; junction bases left unmatched: 8. The germline V gene has CDR1 SGHAT and CDR2 FQDESV (reference sequence). This CDR3 spans 16 amino acids. Written as DNA, the CDR3 is TGTGCCAGCAGCCCCACCGGACTAGCGGGAGCGGATACGCAGTATTTT. Translated: CASSPTGLAGADTQYF.

This clone was recorded only once. The CDR3 sequence is CASSHKDRGPRDQPQHF. The DNA of the CDR3 is TGTGCCAGCAGCCACAAGGACAGGGGCCCAAGGGATCAGCCCCAGCATTTT. The genes are TRBV28 and TRBJ1-5; the match to TRBD1 covers 9 bases. The J segment lost 5 bases and the V segment lost 6 bases, leaving 14 bases of the junction unmatched. Germline CDR1 MDHEN, CDR2 SYDVKM. The CDR3 runs 17 residues. Using reference TRBV28 and TRBJ1-5 for the parts outside the CDR3, the full variable domain is DVKVTQSSRYLVKRTGEKVFLECVQDMDHENMFWYRQDPGLGLRLIYFSYDVKMKEKGDIPEGYSVSREKKERFSLILESASTNQTSMYLCASSHKDRGPRDQPQHFGDGTRLSIL.